The 9 T cell receptor beta chains reported below all come from one sample, sequenced in a study of blood T cell repertoires in COVID-19. The assay was immunoSEQ multiplex PCR, and TCRdb's table has in-frame clones only and misses some. The table shows roughly 140,000 clones, with roughly 90% occurring only once. The sequencing sample was made of peripheral blood. Every receptor here comes from a human donor in a cohort sampled during active COVID-19.

This clone was seen only a few times. The rearrangement uses TRBV5-4 and TRBJ1-2; TRBD1 aligns across 9 bases. The CDR3 is made up of 14 amino acids. V lost 6 bases and J lost 6; bases outside the gene matches: 9. Germline CDR1 reads SGHNT; CDR2 reads YYREEE (reference sequence). This chain's CDR3 is CASTLGGQGNGYTF. The DNA of the CDR3 is TGTGCCAGCACCCTGGGGGGACAGGGAAATGGCTACACCTTC. Full variable domain (rest looked up from reference TRBV5-4 and TRBJ1-2): ETGVTQSPTHLIKTRGQQVTLRCSSQSGHNTVSWYQQALGQGPQFIFQYYREEENGRGNFPPRFSGLQFPNYSSELNVNALELDDSALYLCASTLGGQGNGYTFGSGTRLTVV.

This sequence joins TRBV4-2 and TRBJ2-3, with a weak D call TRBD2 (5 bases). Trimming took 8 bases from V and 3 from J, leaving 24 bases between them. CDR1 is LGHNA and CDR2 is YNFKEQ in the germline V gene. This CDR3 region has 17 residues. The CDR3 bases are TGTGCCAGCCAACCTCCCCCGGGGAGAGGGTCAACAGATACGCAGTATTTT. Encoded protein: CASQPPPGRGSTDTQYF.

The rearrangement joins TRBV11-2 to TRBJ1-5; D might be TRBD1 (5 bases). In germline, CDR1 is SGHAT, CDR2 FQNNGV. The CDR3 extends over 14 amino acids. Trimming removed 2 bases from V and 3 bases from J, with 8 bases in between. The CDR3: CASSLSGNNQPQHF. The CDR3 DNA follows: TGTGCCAGCAGCTTATCAGGGAACAATCAGCCCCAGCATTTT.

This chain links TRBV20-1 with TRBJ1-2; D is uncertain. Germline V gives CDR1 DFQATT, CDR2 SNEGSKA (reference sequence). CDR3 length: 11 residues. V lost 6 bases and J lost 6, with 11 bases in between. This CDR3 is CSAGEVNGYTF. CDR3 bases: TGCAGTGCCGGGGAGGTAAATGGCTACACCTTC.

The chain has TRBV5-4 and TRBJ1-2; TRBD1 aligns across 12 bases. Germline lookup yields CDR1 SGHNT and CDR2 YYREEE (reference sequence). The trim removed 9 bases at V and 8 bases at J, leaving 8 bases unmatched. The CDR3 runs to 13 residues. The CDR3, as DNA: TGTGCCACCGGGACAGGGGGCGCCGGAGGCTACACCTTC. Translated: CATGTGGAGGYTF. The full variable domain, in which reference TRBV5-4 and TRBJ1-2 provide the parts outside the CDR3, is ETGVTQSPTHLIKTRGQQVTLRCSSQSGHNTVSWYQQALGQGPQFIFQYYREEENGRGNFPPRFSGLQFPNYSSELNVNALELDDSALYLCATGTGGAGGYTFGSGTRLTVV.

About this clone: This sample includes further DNA sequences coding for the same CDR3. The chain couples TRBV7-9 to TRBJ2-3, with 11 bases that match TRBD1. The length of the CDR3 is 15 residues. CDR1 is SEHNR and CDR2 is FQNEAQ in the germline V gene (reference sequence). The V segment lost 4 bases and the J segment 4 bases; nucleotides outside the gene matches: 4. The CDR3 DNA is TGTGCCAGCAGCTGGGGACAGGGGGAGGCAGATACGCAGTATTTT. Translation: CASSWGQGEADTQYF.

CDR3 region: CASSRRQTNEKLFF. The CDR3 DNA follows: TGTGCCAGCTCACGACGACAGACTAATGAAAAACTGTTTTTT. The rearrangement uses TRBV18 and TRBJ1-4; TRBD1 might be the D (5 bases). Trimming cost V 4 bases and J 2 bases, with 8 bases left between them. Germline V lookup: CDR1 KGHSH, CDR2 LQKENI. The CDR3 has 14 amino acids.

This chain links TRBV7-3 with TRBJ2-1; 8 positions match TRBD2. The CDR3 length is 16 residues. The germline V gene encodes CDR1 SGHTA and CDR2 FQGTGA. J gave up 8 bases and V 2 bases, and 11 bases lay outside the gene matches. CDR3 sequence: CASSLAVVSGRYEQFF. DNA of the CDR3: TGTGCCAGCAGCTTAGCGGTAGTGAGCGGGAGATATGAGCAGTTCTTC.

The chain recombines TRBV6-6 with TRBJ1-3; D gene ambiguous. The CDR3 is 15 amino acids. The V gene's germline CDR1 is MNHNY and CDR2 SVGAGI (reference sequence). The ends were cut back, 6 bases at V and 0 bases at J, with 12 bases in the middle. CDR3 loop: CASSPPQFSGNTIYF. CDR3 DNA: TGTGCCAGCAGCCCCCCTCAGTTCTCTGGAAACACCATATATTTT.